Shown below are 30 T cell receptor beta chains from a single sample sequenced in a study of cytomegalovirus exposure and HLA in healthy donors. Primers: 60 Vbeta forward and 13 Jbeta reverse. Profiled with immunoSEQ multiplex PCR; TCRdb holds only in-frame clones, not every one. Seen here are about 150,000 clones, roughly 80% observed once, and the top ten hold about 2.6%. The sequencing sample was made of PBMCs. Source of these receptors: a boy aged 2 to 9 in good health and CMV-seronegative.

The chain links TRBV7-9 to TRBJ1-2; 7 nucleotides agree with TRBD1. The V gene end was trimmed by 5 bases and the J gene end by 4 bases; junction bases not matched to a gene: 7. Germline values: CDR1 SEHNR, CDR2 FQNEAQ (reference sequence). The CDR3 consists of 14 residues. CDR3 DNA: TGTGCCAGCAGCCCCGGACAGGCCAGCTATGGCTACACCTTC. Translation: CASSPGQASYGYTF.

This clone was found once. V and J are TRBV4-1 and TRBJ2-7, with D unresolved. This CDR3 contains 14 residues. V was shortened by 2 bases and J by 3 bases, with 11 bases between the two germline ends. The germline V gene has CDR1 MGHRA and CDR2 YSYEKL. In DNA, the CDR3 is TGCGCCAGCAGCCAACCCCGAGCTAGCTACGAGCAGTACTTC. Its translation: CASSQPRASYEQYF.

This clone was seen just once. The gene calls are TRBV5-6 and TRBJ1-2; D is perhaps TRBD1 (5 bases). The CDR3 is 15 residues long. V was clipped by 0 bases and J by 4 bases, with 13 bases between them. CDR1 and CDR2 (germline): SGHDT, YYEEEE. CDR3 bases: TGTGCCAGCAGCTTGGGACTTGCAGGGATCTATGGCTACACCTTC. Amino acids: CASSLGLAGIYGYTF.

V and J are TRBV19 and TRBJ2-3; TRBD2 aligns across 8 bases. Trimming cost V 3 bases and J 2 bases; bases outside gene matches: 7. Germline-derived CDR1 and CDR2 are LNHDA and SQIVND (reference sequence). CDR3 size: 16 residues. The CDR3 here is CASSIGGTSFTDTQYF. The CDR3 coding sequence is TGTGCCAGTAGTATCGGAGGGACTAGTTTCACAGATACGCAGTATTTT. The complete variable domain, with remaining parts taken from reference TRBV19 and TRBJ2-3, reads DGGITQSPKYLFRKEGQNVTLSCEQNLNHDAMYWYRQDPGQGLRLIYYSQIVNDFQKGDIAEGYSVSREKKESFPLTVTSAQKNPTAFYLCASSIGGTSFTDTQYFGPGTRLTVL.

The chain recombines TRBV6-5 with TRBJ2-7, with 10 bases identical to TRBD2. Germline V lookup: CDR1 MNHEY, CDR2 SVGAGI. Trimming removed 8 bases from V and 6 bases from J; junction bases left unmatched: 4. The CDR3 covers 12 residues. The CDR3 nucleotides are TGTGCCAGCGGCGCTAGCGGGGGCGAGCAGTACTTC. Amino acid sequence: CASGASGGEQYF.

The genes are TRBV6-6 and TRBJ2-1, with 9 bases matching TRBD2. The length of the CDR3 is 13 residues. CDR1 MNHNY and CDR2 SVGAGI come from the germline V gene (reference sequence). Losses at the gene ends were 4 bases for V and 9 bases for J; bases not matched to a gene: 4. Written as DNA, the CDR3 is TGTGCCAGCAGTTCGGGGACTAGCAGTGAGCAGTTCTTC. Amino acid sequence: CASSSGTSSEQFF.

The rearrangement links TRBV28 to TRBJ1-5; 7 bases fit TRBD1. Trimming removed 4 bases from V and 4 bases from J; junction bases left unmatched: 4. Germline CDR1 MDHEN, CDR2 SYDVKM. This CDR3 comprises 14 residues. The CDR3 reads CASSWDSYNQPQHF. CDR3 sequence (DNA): TGTGCCAGCAGTTGGGACAGTTATAATCAGCCCCAGCATTTT.

The CDR3 nucleotides are TGTGCCAGCAGCATTCACGGGGGTCTCGATGAGCAGTTCTTC. Translated: CASSIHGGLDEQFF. The J gene is TRBJ2-1, the V gene TRBV9; a weak D match, TRBD2 (6 bases). The CDR3 totals 14 residues. V shed 4 bases and J shed 8 bases, with 16 bases lying between them. Germline values: CDR1 SGDLS, CDR2 YYNGEE. The whole variable domain, remainder taken from reference TRBV9 and TRBJ2-1, is DSGVTQTPKHLITATGQRVTLRCSPRSGDLSVYWYQQSLDQGLQFLIQYYNGEERAKGNILERFSAQQFPDLHSELNLSSLELGDSALYFCASSIHGGLDEQFFGPGTRLTVL.

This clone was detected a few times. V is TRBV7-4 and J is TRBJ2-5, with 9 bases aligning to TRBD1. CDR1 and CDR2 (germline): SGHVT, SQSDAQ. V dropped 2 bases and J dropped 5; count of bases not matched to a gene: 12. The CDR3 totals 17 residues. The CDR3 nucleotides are TGTGCCAGCAGCTTAAGGCCGGGGAACAGGGGGCGGGAGACCCAGTACTTC. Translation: CASSLRPGNRGRETQYF.

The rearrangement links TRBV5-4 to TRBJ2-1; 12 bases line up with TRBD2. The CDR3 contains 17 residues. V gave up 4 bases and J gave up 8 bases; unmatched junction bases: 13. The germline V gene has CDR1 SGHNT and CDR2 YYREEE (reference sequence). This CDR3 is CASSKRGLAGWFDEQFF. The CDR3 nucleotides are TGTGCCAGCAGCAAACGAGGACTAGCGGGATGGTTCGATGAGCAGTTCTTC.

The CDR3, as DNA: TGTGCCAGCAGCCCCACTAGCGGGGGCTACGAGCAGTACTTC. Encoded protein: CASSPTSGGYEQYF. The chain uses TRBV11-2 and TRBJ2-7; 11 bases match TRBD2. V shed 5 bases and J 3 bases; nucleotides not matched to a gene: 3. This CDR3 spans 14 amino acids. CDR1 and CDR2 (germline): SGHAT, FQNNGV.

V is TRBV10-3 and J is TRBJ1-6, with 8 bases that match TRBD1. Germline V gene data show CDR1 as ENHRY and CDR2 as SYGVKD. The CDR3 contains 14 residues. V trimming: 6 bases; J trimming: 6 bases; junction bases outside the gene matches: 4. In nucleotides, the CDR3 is TGTGCCATCAGACGACAGGGGTCTAATTCACCCCTCCACTTT. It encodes CAIRRQGSNSPLHF.

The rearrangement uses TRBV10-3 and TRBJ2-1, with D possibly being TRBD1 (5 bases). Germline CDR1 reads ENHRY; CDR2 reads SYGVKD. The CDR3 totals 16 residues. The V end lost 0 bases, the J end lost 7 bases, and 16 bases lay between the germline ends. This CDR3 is CAISESQGRPFNEQFF. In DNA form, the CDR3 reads TGTGCCATCAGTGAGTCCCAGGGCCGACCGTTTAATGAGCAGTTCTTC.

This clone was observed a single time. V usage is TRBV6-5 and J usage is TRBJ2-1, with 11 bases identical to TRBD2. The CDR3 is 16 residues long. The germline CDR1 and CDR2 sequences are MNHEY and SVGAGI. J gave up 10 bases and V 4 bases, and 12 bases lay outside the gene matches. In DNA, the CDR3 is TGTGCCAGCAGTTCACAACTAGCGGGAGTGGTGGGAGAGCAGTTCTTC. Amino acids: CASSSQLAGVVGEQFF.

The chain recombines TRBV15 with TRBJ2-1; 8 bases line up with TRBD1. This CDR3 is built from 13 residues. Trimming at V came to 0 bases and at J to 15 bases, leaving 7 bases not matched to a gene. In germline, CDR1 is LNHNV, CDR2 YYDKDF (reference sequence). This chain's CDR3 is CATSRDSGTGGFF. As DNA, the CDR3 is TGTGCCACCAGCAGAGATTCAGGGACAGGAGGGTTCTTC.

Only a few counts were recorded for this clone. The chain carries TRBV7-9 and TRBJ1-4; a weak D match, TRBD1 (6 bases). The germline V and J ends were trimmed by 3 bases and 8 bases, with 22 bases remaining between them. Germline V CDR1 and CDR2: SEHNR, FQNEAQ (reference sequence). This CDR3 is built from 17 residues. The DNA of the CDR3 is TGTGCCAGCAGCTTGGGACGCGACAGGATCCTGGGCGAAAAACTGTTTTTT. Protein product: CASSLGRDRILGEKLFF.

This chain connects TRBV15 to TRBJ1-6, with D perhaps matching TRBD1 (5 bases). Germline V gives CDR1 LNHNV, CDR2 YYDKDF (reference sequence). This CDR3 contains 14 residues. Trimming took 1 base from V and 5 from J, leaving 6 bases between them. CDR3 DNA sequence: TGTGCCACCAGCAGAGCAGGGCATAATTCACCCCTCCACTTT. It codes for CATSRAGHNSPLHF.

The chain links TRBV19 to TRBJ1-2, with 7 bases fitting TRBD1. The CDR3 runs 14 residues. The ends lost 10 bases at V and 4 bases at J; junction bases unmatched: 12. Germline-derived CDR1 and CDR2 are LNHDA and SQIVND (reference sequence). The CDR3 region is CATEDRRYLYGYTF. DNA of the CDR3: TGTGCCACTGAGGACAGGAGGTATCTCTATGGCTACACCTTC.

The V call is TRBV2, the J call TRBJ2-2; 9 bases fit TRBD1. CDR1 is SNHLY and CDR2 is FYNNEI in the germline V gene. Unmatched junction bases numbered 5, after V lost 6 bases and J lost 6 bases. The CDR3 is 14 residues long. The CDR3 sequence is CASRKDRGAGELFF. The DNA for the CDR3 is TGTGCCAGCAGGAAGGACAGGGGAGCCGGGGAGCTGTTTTTT.

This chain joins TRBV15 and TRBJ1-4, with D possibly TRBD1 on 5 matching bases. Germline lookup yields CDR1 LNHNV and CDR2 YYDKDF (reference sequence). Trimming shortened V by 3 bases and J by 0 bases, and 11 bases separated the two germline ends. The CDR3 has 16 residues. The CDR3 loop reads CATSRMTAATNEKLFF. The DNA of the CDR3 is TGTGCCACCAGCAGGATGACAGCAGCAACTAATGAAAAACTGTTTTTT.

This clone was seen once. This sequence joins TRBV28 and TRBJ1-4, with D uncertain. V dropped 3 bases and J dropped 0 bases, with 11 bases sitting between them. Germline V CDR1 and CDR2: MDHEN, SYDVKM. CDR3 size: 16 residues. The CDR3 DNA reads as TGTGCCAGCAGTTTCGGTCTCGGGGCAACTAATGAAAAACTGTTTTTT. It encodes CASSFGLGATNEKLFF. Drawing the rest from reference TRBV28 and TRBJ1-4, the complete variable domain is DVKVTQSSRYLVKRTGEKVFLECVQDMDHENMFWYRQDPGLGLRLIYFSYDVKMKEKGDIPEGYSVSREKKERFSLILESASTNQTSMYLCASSFGLGATNEKLFFGSGTQLSVL.

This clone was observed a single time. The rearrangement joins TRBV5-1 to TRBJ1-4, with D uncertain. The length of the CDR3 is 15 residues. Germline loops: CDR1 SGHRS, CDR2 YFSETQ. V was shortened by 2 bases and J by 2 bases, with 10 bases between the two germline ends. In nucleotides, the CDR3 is TGCGCCAGCAGCTTAGGAGGCGAGACTAATGAAAAACTGTTTTTT. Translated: CASSLGGETNEKLFF.

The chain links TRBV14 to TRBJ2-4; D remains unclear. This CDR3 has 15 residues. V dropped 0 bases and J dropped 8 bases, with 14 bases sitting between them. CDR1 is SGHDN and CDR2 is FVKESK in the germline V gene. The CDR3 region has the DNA TGTGCCAGCAGCCAAGATCGGGTAGTCCGGCACATTCAGTACTTC. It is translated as CASSQDRVVRHIQYF.

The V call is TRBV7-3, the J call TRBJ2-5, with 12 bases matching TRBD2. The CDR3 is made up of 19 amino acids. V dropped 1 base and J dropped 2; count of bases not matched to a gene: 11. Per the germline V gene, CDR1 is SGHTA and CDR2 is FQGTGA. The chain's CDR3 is CASSLNPRTSGERQETQYF. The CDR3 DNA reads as TGTGCCAGCAGCTTAAATCCAAGGACTAGCGGGGAACGGCAAGAGACCCAGTACTTC.

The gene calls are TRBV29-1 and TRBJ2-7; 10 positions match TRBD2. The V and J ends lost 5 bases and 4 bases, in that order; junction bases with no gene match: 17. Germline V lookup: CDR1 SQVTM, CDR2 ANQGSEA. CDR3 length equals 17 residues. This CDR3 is CSVLKGVSGRASYEQYF. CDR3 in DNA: TGCAGCGTTTTAAAGGGCGTAAGCGGGAGGGCCTCTTACGAGCAGTACTTC.

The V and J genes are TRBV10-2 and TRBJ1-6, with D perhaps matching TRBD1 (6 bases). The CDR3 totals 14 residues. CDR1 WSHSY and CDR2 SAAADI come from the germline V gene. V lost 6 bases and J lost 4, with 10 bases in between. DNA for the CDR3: TGCGCCAGCAGAAGACAGGTATATAATTCACCCCTCCACTTT. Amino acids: CASRRQVYNSPLHF.

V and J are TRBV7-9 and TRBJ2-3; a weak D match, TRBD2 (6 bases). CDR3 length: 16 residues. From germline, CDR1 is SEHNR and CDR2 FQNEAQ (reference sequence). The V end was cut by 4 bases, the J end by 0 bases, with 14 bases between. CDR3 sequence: CASSYTSKYSTDTQYF. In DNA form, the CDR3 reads TGTGCCAGCAGCTACACTAGCAAATATAGCACAGATACGCAGTATTTT.

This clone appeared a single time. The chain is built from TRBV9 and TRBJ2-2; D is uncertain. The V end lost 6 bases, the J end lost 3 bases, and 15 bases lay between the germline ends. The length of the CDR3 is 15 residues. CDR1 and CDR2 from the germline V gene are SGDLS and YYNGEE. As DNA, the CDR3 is TGTGCCAGCACATCAGCGCGTGATTACACCGGGGAGCTGTTTTTT. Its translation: CASTSARDYTGELFF.

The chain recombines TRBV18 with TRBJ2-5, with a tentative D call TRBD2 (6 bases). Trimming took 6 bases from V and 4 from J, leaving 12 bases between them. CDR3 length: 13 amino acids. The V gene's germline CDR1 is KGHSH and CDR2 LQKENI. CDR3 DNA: TGTGCCAGCTCCCTACGGGAGCCAGAGACCCAGTACTTC. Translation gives CASSLREPETQYF.

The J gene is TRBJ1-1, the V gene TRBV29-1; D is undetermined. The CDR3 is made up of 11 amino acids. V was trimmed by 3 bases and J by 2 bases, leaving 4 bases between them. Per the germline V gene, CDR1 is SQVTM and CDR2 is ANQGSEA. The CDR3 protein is CSVESNTEAFF. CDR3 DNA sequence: TGCAGCGTTGAGTCTAACACTGAAGCTTTCTTT.